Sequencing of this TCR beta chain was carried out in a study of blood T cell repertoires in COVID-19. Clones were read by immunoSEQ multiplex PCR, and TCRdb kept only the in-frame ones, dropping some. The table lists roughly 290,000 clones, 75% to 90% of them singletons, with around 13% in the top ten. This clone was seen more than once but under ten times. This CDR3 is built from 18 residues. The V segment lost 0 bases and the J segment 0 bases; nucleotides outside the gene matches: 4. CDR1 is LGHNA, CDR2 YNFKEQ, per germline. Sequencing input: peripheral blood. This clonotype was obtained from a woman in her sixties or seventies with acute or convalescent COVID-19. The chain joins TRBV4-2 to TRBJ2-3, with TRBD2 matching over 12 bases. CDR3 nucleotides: TGTGCCAGCAGCCAAGAGCTAGCGGGGGGGCGAAGCACAGATACGCAGTATTTT. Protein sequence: CASSQELAGGRSTDTQYF.